The following is a TCR beta chain sequence with its context. What it binds is unknown. V lost 5 bases, J lost 9 bases, and 17 bases lay in between. This CDR3 spans 14 amino acids. Per the germline V gene, CDR1 is SGHNT and CDR2 is YENEEA. Exposure to brentuximab vedotin varied, and each patient had relapsed following autologous stem cell transplantation. By magnetic negative selection, CD4+ T cells were purified from thawed PBMCs. Only in-frame clones appear in the TCRdb table, and some are missing; sequencing was by immunoSEQ multiplex PCR. The sample shows more than 25,000 clones, about 85% of them seen only once. This specimen belongs to a study of PD-1 blockade in classical Hodgkin lymphoma. Findings and caveats of the study: CD4+ TCR diversity, unlike CD8+, rose significantly by C4D1.

This sequence joins TRBV11-3 and TRBJ2-1; TRBD1 or TRBD2 may be the D gene (5 bases each). The receptor was derived from a human donor with classical Hodgkin lymphoma. The material was CD4+ T cells from blood, obtained at baseline. CDR3 sequence: CASSPGRLNSEQFF. DNA for the CDR3: TGTGCCAGCAGCCCGGGACGCCTGAATTCTGAGCAGTTCTTC.